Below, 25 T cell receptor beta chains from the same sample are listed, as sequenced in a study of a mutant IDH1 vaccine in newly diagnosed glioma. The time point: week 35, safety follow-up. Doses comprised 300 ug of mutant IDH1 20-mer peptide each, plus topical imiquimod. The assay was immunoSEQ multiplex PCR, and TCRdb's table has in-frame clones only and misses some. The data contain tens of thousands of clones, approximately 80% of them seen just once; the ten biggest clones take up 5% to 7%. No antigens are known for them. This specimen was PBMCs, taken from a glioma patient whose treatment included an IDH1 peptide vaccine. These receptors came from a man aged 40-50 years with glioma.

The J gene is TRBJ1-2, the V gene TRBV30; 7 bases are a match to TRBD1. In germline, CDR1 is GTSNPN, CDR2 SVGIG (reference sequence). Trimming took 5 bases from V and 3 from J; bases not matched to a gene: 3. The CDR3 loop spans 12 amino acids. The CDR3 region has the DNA TGTGCCTGGGCGGGACAGCACTATGGCTACACCTTC. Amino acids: CAWAGQHYGYTF.

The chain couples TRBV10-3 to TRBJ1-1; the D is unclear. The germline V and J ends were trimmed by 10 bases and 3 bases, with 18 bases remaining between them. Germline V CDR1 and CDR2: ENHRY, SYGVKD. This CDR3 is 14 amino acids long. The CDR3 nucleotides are TGTGCCACAATCGACCTTGGCGTGGACACTGAAGCTTTCTTT. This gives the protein CATIDLGVDTEAFF.

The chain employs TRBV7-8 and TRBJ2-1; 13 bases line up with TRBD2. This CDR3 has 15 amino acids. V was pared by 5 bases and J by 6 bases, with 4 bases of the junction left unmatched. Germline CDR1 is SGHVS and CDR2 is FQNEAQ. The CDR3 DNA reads TGTGCCAGCAGCGAGACTAGCGGGAGGTTCAATGAGCAGTTCTTC. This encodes CASSETSGRFNEQFF.

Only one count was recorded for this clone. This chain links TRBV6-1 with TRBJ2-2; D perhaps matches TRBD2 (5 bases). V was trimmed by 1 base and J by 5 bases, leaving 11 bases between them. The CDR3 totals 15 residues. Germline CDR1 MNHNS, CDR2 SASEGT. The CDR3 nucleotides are TGTGCCAGCAGTGAAGATTTGAGGGATACCGGGGAGCTGTTTTTT. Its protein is CASSEDLRDTGELFF.

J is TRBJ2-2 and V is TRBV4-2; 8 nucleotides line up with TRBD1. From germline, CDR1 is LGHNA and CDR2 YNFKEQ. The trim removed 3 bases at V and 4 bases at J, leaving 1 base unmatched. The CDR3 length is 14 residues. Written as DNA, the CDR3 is TGTGCCAGCAGCCAGGACAGGGCCACCGGGGAGCTGTTTTTT. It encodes CASSQDRATGELFF.

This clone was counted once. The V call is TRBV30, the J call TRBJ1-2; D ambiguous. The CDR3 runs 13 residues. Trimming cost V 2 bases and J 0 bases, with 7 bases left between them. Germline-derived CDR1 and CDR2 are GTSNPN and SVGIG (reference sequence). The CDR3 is CAWSPPSNYGYTF. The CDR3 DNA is TGTGCCTGGAGTCCTCCCTCTAACTATGGCTACACCTTC.

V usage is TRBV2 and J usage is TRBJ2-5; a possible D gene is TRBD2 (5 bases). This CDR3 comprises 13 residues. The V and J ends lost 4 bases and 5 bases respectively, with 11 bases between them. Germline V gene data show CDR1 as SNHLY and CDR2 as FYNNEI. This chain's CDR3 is CASSGGSKETQYF. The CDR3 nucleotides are TGTGCCAGCAGTGGAGGGAGTAAGGAGACCCAGTACTTC.

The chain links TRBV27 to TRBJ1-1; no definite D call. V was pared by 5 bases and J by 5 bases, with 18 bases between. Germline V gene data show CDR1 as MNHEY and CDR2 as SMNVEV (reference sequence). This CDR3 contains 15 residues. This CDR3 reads CASSPPGRGRTEAFF. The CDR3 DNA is TGTGCCAGCAGTCCGCCAGGTAGAGGGCGAACTGAAGCTTTCTTT.

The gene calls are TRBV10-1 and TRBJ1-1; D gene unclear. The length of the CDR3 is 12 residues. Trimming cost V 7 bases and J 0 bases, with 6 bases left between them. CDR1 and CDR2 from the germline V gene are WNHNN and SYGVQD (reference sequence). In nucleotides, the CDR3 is TGCGCCAGCAAGGGTATGAACACTGAAGCTTTCTTT. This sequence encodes CASKGMNTEAFF.

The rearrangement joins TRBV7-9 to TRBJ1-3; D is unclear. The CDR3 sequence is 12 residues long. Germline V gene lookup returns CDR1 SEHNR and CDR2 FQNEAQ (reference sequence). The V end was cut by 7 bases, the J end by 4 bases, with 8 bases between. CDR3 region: CASTLRGNTIYF. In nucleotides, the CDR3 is TGTGCCAGCACGCTGCGGGGAAACACCATATATTTT.

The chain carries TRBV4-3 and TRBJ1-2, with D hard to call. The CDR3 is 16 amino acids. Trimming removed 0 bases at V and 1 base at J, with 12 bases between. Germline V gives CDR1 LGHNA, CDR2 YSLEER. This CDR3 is CASSQEVGSVNYGYTF. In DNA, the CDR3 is TGCGCCAGCAGCCAAGAAGTGGGGTCAGTTAACTATGGCTACACCTTC.

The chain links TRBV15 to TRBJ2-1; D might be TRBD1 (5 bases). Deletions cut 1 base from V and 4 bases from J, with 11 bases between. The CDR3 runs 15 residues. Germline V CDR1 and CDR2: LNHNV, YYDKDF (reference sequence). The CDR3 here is CATSRGPGSYNEQFF. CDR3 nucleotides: TGTGCCACCAGCAGAGGCCCAGGGTCATACAATGAGCAGTTCTTC.

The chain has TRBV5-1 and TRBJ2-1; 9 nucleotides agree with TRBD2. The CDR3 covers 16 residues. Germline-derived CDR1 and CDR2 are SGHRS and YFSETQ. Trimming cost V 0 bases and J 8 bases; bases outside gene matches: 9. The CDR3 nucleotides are TGCGCCAGCAGCTTGGAAGGGGCGGGAGGGCCGTATGAGCAGTTCTTC. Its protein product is CASSLEGAGGPYEQFF.

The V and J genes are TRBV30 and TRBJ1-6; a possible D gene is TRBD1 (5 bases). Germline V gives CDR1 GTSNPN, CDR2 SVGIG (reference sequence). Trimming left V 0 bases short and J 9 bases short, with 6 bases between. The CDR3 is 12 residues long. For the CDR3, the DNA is TGTGCCTGGAGTGTAGGGGTTTCACCCCTCCACTTT. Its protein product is CAWSVGVSPLHF.

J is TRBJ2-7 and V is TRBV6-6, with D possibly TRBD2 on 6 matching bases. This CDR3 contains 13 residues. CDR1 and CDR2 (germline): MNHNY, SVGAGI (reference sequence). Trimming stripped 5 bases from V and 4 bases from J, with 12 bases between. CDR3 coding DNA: TGTGCCAGCAGTACGGTTGCGGGGTACGAGCAGTACTTC. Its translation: CASSTVAGYEQYF.

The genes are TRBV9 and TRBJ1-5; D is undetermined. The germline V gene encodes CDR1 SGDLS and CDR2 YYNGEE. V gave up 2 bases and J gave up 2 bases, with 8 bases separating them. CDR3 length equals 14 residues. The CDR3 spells CASSVQDGNQPQHF. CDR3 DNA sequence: TGTGCCAGCAGCGTCCAGGACGGCAATCAGCCCCAGCATTTT.

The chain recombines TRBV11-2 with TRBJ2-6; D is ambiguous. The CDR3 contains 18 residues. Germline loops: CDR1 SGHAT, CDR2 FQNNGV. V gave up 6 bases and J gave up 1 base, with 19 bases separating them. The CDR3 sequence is CASSSLPGLGSGANVLTF. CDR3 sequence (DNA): TGTGCCAGCAGTTCCTTACCGGGCCTAGGATCTGGGGCCAACGTCCTGACTTTC.

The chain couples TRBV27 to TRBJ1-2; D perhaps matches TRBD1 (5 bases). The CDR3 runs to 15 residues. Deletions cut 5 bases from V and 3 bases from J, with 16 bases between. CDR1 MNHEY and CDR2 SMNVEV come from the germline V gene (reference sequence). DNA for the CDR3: TGTGCCAGCAGTCCCGGTGTGGGGCGGTACTATGGCTACACCTTC. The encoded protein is CASSPGVGRYYGYTF.

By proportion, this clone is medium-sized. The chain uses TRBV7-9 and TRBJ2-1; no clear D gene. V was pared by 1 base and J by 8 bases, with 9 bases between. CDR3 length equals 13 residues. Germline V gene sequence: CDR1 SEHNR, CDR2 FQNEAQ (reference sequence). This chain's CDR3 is CASSLDHVDEQFF. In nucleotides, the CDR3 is TGTGCCAGCAGCTTAGATCACGTAGATGAGCAGTTCTTC.

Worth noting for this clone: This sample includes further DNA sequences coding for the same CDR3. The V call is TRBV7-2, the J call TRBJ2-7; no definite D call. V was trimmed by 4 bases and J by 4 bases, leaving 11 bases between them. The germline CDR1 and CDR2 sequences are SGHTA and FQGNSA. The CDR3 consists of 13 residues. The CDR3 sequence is CASSSPDGYEQYF. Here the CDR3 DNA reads TGTGCCAGCAGCTCCCCCGATGGTTACGAGCAGTACTTC.

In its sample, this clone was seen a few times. CDR3 DNA: TGTGCCAGCAGCAGATCCGGCACAGATACGCAGTATTTT. Protein sequence: CASSRSGTDTQYF. The chain employs TRBV7-2 and TRBJ2-3, with D unclear. The germline CDR1 and CDR2 sequences are SGHTA and FQGNSA. V lost 5 bases, J lost 1 base, and 7 bases lay in between. The CDR3 extends over 13 amino acids.

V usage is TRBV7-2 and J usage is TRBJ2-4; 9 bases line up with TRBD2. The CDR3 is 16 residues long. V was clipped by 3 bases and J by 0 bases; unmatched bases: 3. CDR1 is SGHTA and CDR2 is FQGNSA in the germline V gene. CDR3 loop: CASSFGLALAKNIQYF. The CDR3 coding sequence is TGTGCCAGCAGCTTCGGACTAGCGCTAGCCAAAAACATTCAGTACTTC.

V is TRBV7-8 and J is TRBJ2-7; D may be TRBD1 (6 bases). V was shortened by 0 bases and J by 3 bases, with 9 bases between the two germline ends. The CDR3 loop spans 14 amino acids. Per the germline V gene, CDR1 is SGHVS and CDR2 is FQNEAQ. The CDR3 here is CASSLAPGDYEQYF. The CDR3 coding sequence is TGTGCCAGCAGCTTAGCACCAGGGGACTACGAGCAGTACTTC.

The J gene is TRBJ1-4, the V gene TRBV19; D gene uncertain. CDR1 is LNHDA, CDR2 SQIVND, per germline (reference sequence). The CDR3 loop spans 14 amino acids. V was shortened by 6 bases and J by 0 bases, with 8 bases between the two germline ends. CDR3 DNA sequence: TGTGCCAGTAGGCGGATTGCAACTAATGAAAAACTGTTTTTT. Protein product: CASRRIATNEKLFF.

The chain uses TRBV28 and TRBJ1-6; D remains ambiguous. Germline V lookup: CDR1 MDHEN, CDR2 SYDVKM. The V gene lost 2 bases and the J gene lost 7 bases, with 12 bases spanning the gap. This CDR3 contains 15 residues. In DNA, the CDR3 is TGTGCCAGCAGTTTAACCCTCCAGGACAATTCACCCCTCCACTTT. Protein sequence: CASSLTLQDNSPLHF.